This TCR beta chain was sequenced in a study of cytomegalovirus exposure and HLA in healthy donors. Amplification used 60 Vbeta primers and 13 Jbeta primers. The table came from immunoSEQ multiplex PCR; TCRdb's copy has only in-frame clones and leaves some out. The profile shows tens of thousands of clones, about two thirds of them singletons. This TCR came from a woman between 50 and 59 years old in good health and CMV-seropositive. The sequenced sample was PBMCs.

CDR3 in amino acids: CAWRSLAGPIKQYF. CDR3 nucleotide sequence: TGTGCCTGGAGGTCACTAGCGGGGCCGATTAAGCAGTACTTC. The chain recombines TRBV30 with TRBJ2-7, with 10 positions matching TRBD2. The V gene's germline CDR1 is GTSNPN and CDR2 SVGIG (reference sequence). J was trimmed by 8 bases and V by 3 bases; bases with no gene match: 10. The CDR3 loop spans 14 amino acids.